This record covers a single T cell receptor (beta chain). This sample stems from a study of cytomegalovirus exposure and HLA in healthy donors. The PCR made use of 60 Vbeta and 13 Jbeta primers. Repertoires were generated with immunoSEQ multiplex PCR, while TCRdb's copy carries only in-frame clones and drops some. The repertoire includes roughly 110,000 clones, 79% of them detected once, and under 3% sits in the top ten. The receptor was isolated from a young woman in good health and CMV-seropositive. The sequencing sample was made of PBMCs.

For the CDR3, the DNA is TGTGCCAGCAGCTTGAGGGGGACAGGGATCTGGGCAGGCACTGAAGCTTTCTTT. It translates to CASSLRGTGIWAGTEAFF. V is TRBV5-4 and J is TRBJ1-1, with 9 bases identical to TRBD1. J gave up 4 bases and V 1 base, and 14 bases lay outside the gene matches. CDR3 length: 18 residues. Germline loops: CDR1 SGHNT, CDR2 YYREEE (reference sequence).